This T cell receptor beta chain appears in the sequencing data of a study of cytomegalovirus exposure and HLA in healthy donors. Whole-study results and caveats: Later examination showed HLA-associated TCR beta chains had greater clonal expansion than equally common others.

With respect to this clone: What it binds is not known.

PCR primers comprised 60 Vbeta and 13 Jbeta primers. Assay: immunoSEQ multiplex PCR; the TCRdb copy retains only in-frame clones and omits some. Of approximately 100,000 clones listed, approximately 85% are singletons. The CDR3 totals 16 residues. The V gene end was trimmed by 5 bases and the J gene end by 3 bases; junction bases not matched to a gene: 9. Looked up from germline, CDR1 is SGHRS and CDR2 is YFSETQ. The sample comprised PBMCs. The receptor's source is a man aged 25-40 years in good health and CMV-seronegative. The chain has TRBV5-1 and TRBJ2-2; 8 bases map to TRBD1. The DNA for the CDR3 is TGCGCCAGCAGGTTACCGGGACAGGCAGACACCGGGGAGCTGTTTTTT. Protein: CASRLPGQADTGELFF.